Sequencing of this TCR beta chain was carried out in a study of blood T cell repertoires in COVID-19. At the level of the study: Samples came from the United States, Italy and Spain, spanning acute and convalescent COVID-19. PBMCs, B-cell-depleted T cells, or T cells provided the cDNA or gDNA that made up the material.

Authors' data handling: Amplification with reference gene primers provided the estimates of nucleated cell counts. TCRdb's copy holds only in-frame clones and misses some; the assay was immunoSEQ multiplex PCR. The DNA gave D and trimming, while V, J and clone size come from that table. In the table there are approximately 150,000 clones, more than 70% of which are singletons. With 0 bases clipped from V and 4 bases from J, the junction kept 8 bases outside the gene matches. This CDR3 spans 17 amino acids. The germline V gene encodes CDR1 KGHSH and CDR2 LQKENI. The sequence came from a human donor in a cohort sampled during active COVID-19. Input material: peripheral blood. The chain couples TRBV18 to TRBJ1-2, with TRBD1 identical over 10 bases. The CDR3 is CASSPPGQGPSSYGYTF. DNA of the CDR3: TGTGCCAGCTCACCACCGGGACAGGGGCCATCATCCTATGGCTACACCTTC.